This T cell receptor (beta chain) is drawn from a study of vaccination and CD4 T cells after COVID-19. Study-wide background: Cells were stimulated with overlapping spike peptides from SARS-CoV-2, HCoV-NL63, HCoV-OC43 and HCoV-229E.

Cultured CD4+ T cell DNA underwent sequencing with the Oncomine TCR Beta short-read assay. CD4+ T cells were cultured, and genomic DNA was extracted from them. Via MiXCR, TCRdb re-called the PCR reads, giving one row per CDR3 protein. This table has 15,000 or so distinct CDR3 sequences, roughly 61% appearing once. The treatment: roughly 10-day PBMC culture with coronavirus spike peptide pools or control peptides (ViraFEST assay). Study-wide results and caveats: It was observed that, in convalescent patients, a median around 88% of reactive clones arose only post-vaccination.

Trimming pared 3 bases from V and 4 bases from J, leaving 15 bases between. This CDR3 is 15 amino acids long. In germline, CDR1 is LGHDT, CDR2 YNNKEL (reference sequence). Remarks on this clonotype: As yet, its antigen is unknown.

The V call is TRBV3-1, the J call TRBJ1-2; D is unclear. Sequencing used CD4+ T cells from blood, cultured in vitro. This clonotype was obtained from a human donor who had recovered from COVID-19. For the CDR3, the DNA is TGTGCCAGCAGCCAGTTTCGGATGGGAGGCTATGGCTACACCTTC. Protein: CASSQFRMGGYGYTF.